This T cell receptor beta chain was identified during a study of T cell changes during pregnancy in multiple sclerosis. Profiled with immunoSEQ multiplex PCR; TCRdb holds only in-frame clones, not every one. The table shows around 24,000 clones, with around 87% occurring only once. The CDR3 runs 18 residues. Germline CDR1 and CDR2: MGHRA and YSYEKL. V was shortened by 1 base and J by 0 bases, with 17 bases between the two germline ends. The rearrangement joins TRBV4-1 to TRBJ2-3, with D maybe TRBD2 (5 bases). The receptor was isolated from a female donor in good health, enrolled as a control in a pregnancy study. Here the sequenced sample was CD4+ T cells from peripheral blood mononuclear cells, taken in the second trimester of pregnancy. CDR3 nucleotide sequence: TGCGCCAGCAGCCAAGGTGACGGGTCGGGCGGGAGCACAGATACGCAGTATTTT. This sequence encodes CASSQGDGSGGSTDTQYF.